A single sample is the source of the 19 T cell receptor beta chains below, sequenced in a study of blood T cell repertoires in COVID-19. Sequencing used immunoSEQ multiplex PCR; TCRdb keeps in-frame clones, though not all of them. The profile shows over 45,000 clones, over 75% of them singletons. Sequencing was performed on peripheral blood. These receptors were collected from a man between 60 and 70 years old with acute or convalescent COVID-19.

The chain is built from TRBV7-9 and TRBJ1-1; D not resolved. This CDR3 has 13 residues. Germline loops: CDR1 SEHNR, CDR2 FQNEAQ (reference sequence). V was trimmed by 1 base and J by 4 bases, leaving 7 bases between them. The DNA of the CDR3 is TGTGCCAGCAGCTTAGATGTCGGCACTGAAGCTTTCTTT. As protein: CASSLDVGTEAFF.

This clone was counted only a few times. The chain uses TRBV30 and TRBJ1-1, with D maybe TRBD1 (5 bases). CDR1 is GTSNPN, CDR2 SVGIG, per germline (reference sequence). The ends were cut back, 8 bases at V and 0 bases at J, with 16 bases in the middle. CDR3 size: 14 residues. The DNA for the CDR3 is TGTGCCGGGGACGAGGGCTCCATGAACACTGAAGCTTTCTTT. Amino acid sequence: CAGDEGSMNTEAFF. The full variable domain, in which reference TRBV30 and TRBJ1-1 provide the parts outside the CDR3, is SQTIHQWPATLVQPVGSPLSLECTVEGTSNPNLYWYRQAAGRGLQLLFYSVGIGQISSEVPQNLSASRPQDRQFILSSKKLLLSDSGFYLCAGDEGSMNTEAFFGQGTRLTVV.

V and J are TRBV5-6 and TRBJ2-2, with TRBD2 matching over 7 bases. This CDR3 has 15 residues. CDR1 is SGHDT, CDR2 YYEEEE, per germline. Trimming removed 2 bases from V and 6 bases from J; junction bases left unmatched: 7. In DNA, the CDR3 is TGTGCCAGCAGCTTCCTTGGGGGAGGGCCCGGGGAGCTGTTTTTT. Protein sequence: CASSFLGGGPGELFF.

J is TRBJ2-5 and V is TRBV19; 15 nucleotides line up with TRBD2. From germline, CDR1 is LNHDA and CDR2 SQIVND (reference sequence). Trimming removed 6 bases from V and 5 bases from J; junction bases left unmatched: 4. CDR3 length: 15 amino acids. CDR3: CASSRTSGGAETQYF. The CDR3 DNA sequence: TGTGCCAGTAGCCGGACTAGCGGGGGGGCCGAGACCCAGTACTTC. Together with reference TRBV19 and TRBJ2-5, the CDR3 gives the full variable domain: DGGITQSPKYLFRKEGQNVTLSCEQNLNHDAMYWYRQDPGQGLRLIYYSQIVNDFQKGDIAEGYSVSREKKESFPLTVTSAQKNPTAFYLCASSRTSGGAETQYFGPGTRLLVL.

The rearrangement joins TRBV5-4 to TRBJ2-5, with 11 bases identical to TRBD2. The V segment lost 4 bases and the J segment 2 bases; nucleotides outside the gene matches: 4. There are 15 residues in the CDR3. Germline V CDR1 and CDR2: SGHNT, YYREEE (reference sequence). CDR3 region: CASSDWTSGQETQYF. DNA for the CDR3: TGTGCCAGCAGCGACTGGACTAGCGGGCAAGAGACCCAGTACTTC.

The V and J genes are TRBV19 and TRBJ2-3; D gene unclear. This CDR3 has 14 residues. Germline CDR1 LNHDA, CDR2 SQIVND (reference sequence). Trimming took off 4 bases at V and 0 bases at J, with 8 bases between the two ends. CDR3 amino acids: CASSTYVSTDTQYF. The DNA for the CDR3 is TGTGCCAGTAGTACCTATGTTAGCACAGATACGCAGTATTTT.

This clone was observed a handful of times. In DNA, the CDR3 is TGTGCCAGCAGCTTAAGTCGGGGTGGCACCGGGGAGCTGTTTTTT. Its protein is CASSLSRGGTGELFF. The rearrangement joins TRBV5-4 to TRBJ2-2; the D gene is possibly TRBD2 (5 bases). The CDR3 consists of 15 residues. The germline gives CDR1 SGHNT, CDR2 YYREEE (reference sequence). Trimming removed 2 bases from V and 4 bases from J, with 12 bases in between.

The CDR3 DNA follows: TGTGCCAGCGGGACAGCTCATAATTCACCCCTCCACTTT. It specifies CASGTAHNSPLHF. The chain uses TRBV6-5 and TRBJ1-6; 7 positions agree with TRBD1. V shed 8 bases, J shed 5 bases, and the junction held 3 bases outside the gene matches. From germline, CDR1 is MNHEY and CDR2 SVGAGI. The CDR3 spans 13 residues.

The chain combines TRBV7-8 with TRBJ2-7, with 8 positions matching TRBD2. CDR1 and CDR2 from the germline V gene are SGHVS and FQNEAQ. V shed 0 bases and J 0 bases; nucleotides not matched to a gene: 7. CDR3 size: 17 residues. The CDR3 sequence: CASSLAQSGGYSYEQYF. CDR3 DNA: TGTGCCAGCAGCTTAGCGCAAAGCGGGGGTTACTCCTACGAGCAGTACTTC. Using reference TRBV7-8 and TRBJ2-7 for the parts outside the CDR3, the full variable domain is GAGVSQSPRYKVAKRGQDVALRCDPISGHVSLFWYQQALGQGPEFLTYFQNEAQLDKSGLPSDRFFAERPEGSVSTLKIQRTQQEDSAVYLCASSLAQSGGYSYEQYFGPGTRLTVT.

The genes are TRBV15 and TRBJ2-2, with D perhaps matching TRBD1 (6 bases). CDR3 length: 15 amino acids. CDR1 is LNHNV and CDR2 is YYDKDF in the germline V gene (reference sequence). Trimming pared 0 bases from V and 5 bases from J, leaving 10 bases between. CDR3 DNA sequence: TGTGCCACCAGCAGAGATCTGGACAGAACCGGGGAGCTGTTTTTT. Its translation is CATSRDLDRTGELFF.

J is TRBJ2-1 and V is TRBV2; maybe TRBD1 (6 bases). With 3 bases removed from V and 7 bases from J, the gap between germline ends came to 13 bases. The germline CDR1 and CDR2 sequences are SNHLY and FYNNEI. The CDR3 runs 14 residues. CDR3 region: CASSDFGGSNEQFF. CDR3 nucleotides: TGTGCCAGCAGTGACTTTGGGGGCTCGAATGAGCAGTTCTTC.

V is TRBV29-1 and J is TRBJ2-5; D gene uncertain. V lost 4 bases and J 2 bases, leaving 11 bases between the germline ends. Germline CDR1 SQVTM, CDR2 ANQGSEA. The CDR3 loop spans 13 amino acids. CDR3 nucleotide sequence: TGCAGCGTTGCGTGGAGCCAGCAAGAGACCCAGTACTTC. Translated, it gives CSVAWSQQETQYF. The whole variable domain, filled in from reference TRBV29-1 and TRBJ2-5, reads SAVISQKPSRDICQRGTSLTIQCQVDSQVTMMFWYRQQPGQSLTLIATANQGSEATYESGFVIDKFPISRPNLTFSTLTVSNMSPEDSSIYLCSVAWSQQETQYFGPGTRLLVL.

The chain combines TRBV7-2 with TRBJ1-3, with TRBD1 identical over 7 bases. The ends lost 5 bases at V and 7 bases at J; junction bases unmatched: 14. Germline V gene sequence: CDR1 SGHTA, CDR2 FQGNSA. The CDR3 is 16 amino acids. The CDR3 bases are TGTGCCAGCAGCACCACAGGGGCCGGGGCCTGGAACACCATATATTTT. This translates into CASSTTGAGAWNTIYF.

The chain couples TRBV9 to TRBJ2-3; TRBD2 matches at 12 bases. The trim removed 0 bases at V and 4 bases at J, leaving 3 bases unmatched. CDR3 length: 16 amino acids. Germline V gene sequence: CDR1 SGDLS, CDR2 YYNGEE. The CDR3 DNA reads as TGTGCCAGCAGCGTAGTAACTAGCGGGGGGCCAGATACGCAGTATTTT. As protein: CASSVVTSGGPDTQYF.

The chain employs TRBV9 and TRBJ2-1, with 11 bases lining up with TRBD2. Germline V gene lookup returns CDR1 SGDLS and CDR2 YYNGEE. CDR3 length: 19 residues. The V segment lost 3 bases and the J segment 0 bases; nucleotides outside the gene matches: 11. CDR3: CASSGDLAGGRSSYNEQFF. CDR3 sequence (DNA): TGTGCCAGCAGCGGAGATCTAGCGGGGGGCCGGAGCTCCTACAATGAGCAGTTCTTC.

The rearrangement joins TRBV10-3 to TRBJ2-3, with TRBD1 as a possible D gene (6 bases). Germline CDR1 reads ENHRY; CDR2 reads SYGVKD. The ends were cut back, 0 bases at V and 4 bases at J, with 11 bases in the middle. The CDR3 spans 15 residues. The CDR3 sequence is CAISESGASPDTQYF. The CDR3 DNA follows: TGTGCCATCAGTGAGTCGGGGGCCTCCCCAGATACGCAGTATTTT.

The rearrangement links TRBV12-5 to TRBJ2-7; 9 bases map to TRBD1. V shed 0 bases, J shed 5 bases, and the junction held 11 bases outside the gene matches. There are 17 residues in the CDR3. CDR1 LGHNT and CDR2 FRNRAP come from the germline V gene. CDR3 sequence: CASGLVLGGQGIHEQYF. CDR3 coding DNA: TGTGCTAGTGGTTTGGTACTAGGAGGACAGGGGATCCACGAGCAGTACTTC.

This CDR3 is CASSWGPTSGGAVDTQYF. The CDR3 DNA is TGTGCCAGCAGCTGGGGTCCGACTAGCGGGGGGGCCGTAGATACGCAGTATTTT. The chain has TRBV7-9 and TRBJ2-3, with TRBD2 matching over 14 bases. The CDR3 runs to 18 residues. Trimming at V came to 4 bases and at J to 5 bases, leaving 11 bases not matched to a gene. CDR1 and CDR2 (germline): SEHNR, FQNEAQ (reference sequence).

This clone was detected only a few times. The chain has TRBV12-3 or TRBV12-4 and TRBJ1-2, with D uncertain. The ends were cut back, 2 bases at V and 2 bases at J, with 6 bases in the middle. The CDR3 loop spans 13 amino acids. The DNA for the CDR3 is TGTGCCAGCAGTTTAATGGAGAACTATGGCTACACCTTC. This encodes CASSLMENYGYTF.